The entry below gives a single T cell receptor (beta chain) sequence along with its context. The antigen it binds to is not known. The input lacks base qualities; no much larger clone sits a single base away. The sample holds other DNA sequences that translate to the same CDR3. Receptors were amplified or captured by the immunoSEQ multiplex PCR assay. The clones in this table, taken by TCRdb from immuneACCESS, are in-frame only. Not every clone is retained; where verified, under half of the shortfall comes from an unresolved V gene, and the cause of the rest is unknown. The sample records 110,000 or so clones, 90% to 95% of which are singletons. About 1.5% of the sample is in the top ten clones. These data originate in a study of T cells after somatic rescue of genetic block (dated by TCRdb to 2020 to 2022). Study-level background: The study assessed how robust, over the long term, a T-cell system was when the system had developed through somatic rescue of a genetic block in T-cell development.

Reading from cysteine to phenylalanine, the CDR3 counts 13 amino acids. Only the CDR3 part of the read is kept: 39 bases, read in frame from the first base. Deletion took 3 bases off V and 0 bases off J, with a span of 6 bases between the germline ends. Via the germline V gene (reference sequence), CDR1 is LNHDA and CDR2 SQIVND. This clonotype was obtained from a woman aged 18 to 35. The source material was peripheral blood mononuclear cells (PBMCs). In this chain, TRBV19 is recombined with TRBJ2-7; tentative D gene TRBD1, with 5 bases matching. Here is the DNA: TGTGCCAGTAGTATTCAGGGCTCCTACGAGCAGTACTTC. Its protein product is CASSIQGSYEQYF.